The sequence of this TCR beta chain was determined in a study of T cell repertoires in aging, cancer and after chemotherapy. On the study more broadly: Donor ages fell into six groups from 30 or younger up to 70 or older. Notes on the study in general: Age-matched healthy donors had significantly more diverse, less clonal blood TCR repertoires than untreated cancer patients.

The template was genomic DNA from peripheral blood, not RNA. Comment on this clonotype: Antigen unknown.

A mixed TRB-A/B primer pool amplified rearranged TRB by multiplex touch-down PCR. TCRdb independently ran MiXCR on the multiplex PCR reads; one entry per CDR3 protein. The sample has some 9,000 distinct CDR3 sequences; 20% to 25% are singletons. Germline-derived CDR1 and CDR2 are KGHDR and SFDVKD. This CDR3 has 14 residues. Trimming pared 1 base from V and 4 bases from J, leaving 9 bases between. This sequence was found in a human donor with a blood cancer. The V gene is TRBV24-1, the J gene TRBJ2-5; D may be TRBD2 (6 bases). Input material: blood. CDR3 region: CATSDFQGGETQYF. The CDR3, as DNA: TGTGCCACCAGTGATTTTCAGGGAGGAGAGACCCAGTACTTC.